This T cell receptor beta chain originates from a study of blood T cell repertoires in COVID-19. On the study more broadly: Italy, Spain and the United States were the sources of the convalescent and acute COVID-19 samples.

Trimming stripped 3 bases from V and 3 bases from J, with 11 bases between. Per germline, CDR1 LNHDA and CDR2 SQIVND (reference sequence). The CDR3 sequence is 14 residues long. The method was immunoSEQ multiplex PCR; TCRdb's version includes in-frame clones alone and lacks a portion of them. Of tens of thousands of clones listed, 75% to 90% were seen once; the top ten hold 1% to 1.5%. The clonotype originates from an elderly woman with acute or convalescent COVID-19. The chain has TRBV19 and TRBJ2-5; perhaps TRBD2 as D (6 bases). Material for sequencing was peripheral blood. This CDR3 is CASSIGGAEETQYF. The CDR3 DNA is TGTGCCAGTAGTATTGGAGGGGCCGAAGAGACCCAGTACTTC.